What follows are 28 T cell receptor beta chains derived from one specimen sequenced in a study of vaccination and CD4 T cells after COVID-19. These TCRs' antigens remain unknown. Sequenced with the Oncomine TCR Beta short-read assay was DNA taken from cultured CD4+ T cells. TCRdb independently ran MiXCR on the PCR reads; one entry per CDR3 protein. The sample includes 10,000 to 15,000 distinct CDR3 sequences, around 42% of them seen just once. As to treatment: approximately nine-day PBMC culture with coronavirus spike peptide pools or control peptides (ViraFEST assay). This specimen consisted of CD4+ T cells from blood, cultured in vitro, obtained before SARS-CoV-2 vaccination. The source is a human donor who had recovered from COVID-19.

This clonotype has a single count. This chain uses TRBV5-4 with TRBJ2-1; TRBD2 matches at 10 bases. Germline V CDR1 and CDR2: SGHNT, YYREEE (reference sequence). Trimming removed 2 bases from V and 6 bases from J; junction bases left unmatched: 5. The CDR3 extends over 15 amino acids. The CDR3 nucleotides are TGTGCCAGCAGCTTTAGACTAGCGGGTCCCAATGAGCAGTTCTTC. Its translation: CASSFRLAGPNEQFF.

The J gene is TRBJ2-7, the V gene TRBV10-3; D is unresolved. V dropped 3 bases and J dropped 0 bases, with 6 bases sitting between them. The CDR3 sequence is 13 residues long. CDR1 ENHRY and CDR2 SYGVKD come from the germline V gene. For the CDR3, the DNA is TGTGCCATCAGTGACGGATACTCCTACGAGCAGTACTTC. Protein product: CAISDGYSYEQYF.

V usage is TRBV28 and J usage is TRBJ1-5, with 12 nucleotides matching TRBD1. The length of the CDR3 is 15 residues. Trimming cost V 8 bases and J 6 bases; bases outside gene matches: 8. CDR1 is MDHEN, CDR2 SYDVKM, per germline. CDR3 residues: CASSRGQGAAQPQHF. CDR3 in DNA: TGTGCCAGCTCTAGGGGACAGGGGGCGGCTCAGCCCCAGCATTTT.

The chain couples TRBV6-1 to TRBJ1-5, with 9 positions matching TRBD1. V shed 8 bases and J 2 bases; nucleotides not matched to a gene: 7. In germline, CDR1 is MNHNS, CDR2 SASEGT. CDR3 length: 15 amino acids. The CDR3 DNA follows: TGTGCCAGCTCTATCAGGGACAGGGGCAATCAGCCCCAGCATTTT. This encodes CASSIRDRGNQPQHF.

The J gene is TRBJ2-7, the V gene TRBV19, with D perhaps matching TRBD1 or TRBD2 (5 bases each). Germline V gives CDR1 LNHDA, CDR2 SQIVND (reference sequence). This CDR3 has 14 amino acids. V lost 1 base to trimming and J lost 6 bases, with 13 bases between them. The CDR3 bases are TGTGCCAGTAGTATAGCCGCGAAAGGGACCGAGCAGTACTTC. Encoded protein: CASSIAAKGTEQYF.

Judged by abundance, this clonotype is medium-sized. The rearrangement joins TRBV20-1 to TRBJ1-1, with 10 bases aligning to TRBD1. Trimming took 6 bases from V and 1 from J; bases not matched to a gene: 8. The CDR3 is made up of 15 amino acids. CDR1 DFQATT and CDR2 SNEGSKA come from the germline V gene (reference sequence). CDR3 protein: CSAPRTGGKNTEAFF. CDR3 nucleotides: TGCAGTGCCCCGCGGACAGGGGGGAAGAACACTGAAGCTTTCTTT.

The gene calls are TRBV12-3 or TRBV12-4 and TRBJ1-2; D might be TRBD1 (6 bases). The CDR3 runs to 13 residues. Trimming took off 6 bases at V and 7 bases at J, with 15 bases between the two ends. CDR3: CASRGPRGAGYTF. The CDR3 DNA sequence: TGTGCCAGCAGGGGCCCGAGGGGGGCTGGCTACACCTTC.

This chain uses TRBV6-1 with TRBJ1-5; tentatively, D is TRBD1 (5 bases). Per germline, CDR1 MNHNS and CDR2 SASEGT. V was clipped by 7 bases and J by 6 bases, with 19 bases between them. The CDR3 length is 15 residues. The CDR3 loop is CASKRPSRGSQPQHF. The CDR3 DNA sequence: TGTGCCAGCAAACGGCCTTCAAGGGGTAGTCAGCCCCAGCATTTT.

This chain links TRBV7-2 with TRBJ1-2, with TRBD1 matching 8 bases. Germline CDR1 is SGHTA and CDR2 is FQGNSA. The CDR3 is 15 residues long. V lost 2 bases to trimming and J lost 8 bases; unmatched junction nucleotides: 10. DNA for the CDR3: TGTGCCAGCAGCTTACGGGCTCAGGGGGCGGGGGGCTACACCTTC. Protein sequence: CASSLRAQGAGGYTF.

The chain joins TRBV5-6 to TRBJ1-6; the match to TRBD1 covers 9 bases. The junction had 7 bases not matched to a gene; V was cut back by 3 bases and J by 6 bases. Germline assignment: CDR1 SGHDT and CDR2 YYEEEE. This CDR3 region has 16 residues. The CDR3 protein is CASSWIAGQGNSPLHF. In nucleotides, the CDR3 is TGTGCCAGCAGCTGGATCGCGGGACAGGGTAATTCACCCCTCCACTTT.

The rearrangement uses TRBV6-1 and TRBJ1-1, with D perhaps TRBD1 (5 bases). The CDR3 length is 12 residues. V was pared by 3 bases and J by 4 bases, with 6 bases between. CDR1 is MNHNS, CDR2 SASEGT, per germline. The CDR3 here is CASSEGGTEAFF. DNA for the CDR3: TGTGCCAGCAGTGAGGGGGGCACTGAAGCTTTCTTT.

A remark on this clonotype: Relative to the germline gene, one junction end is altered; a read error may explain this. The chain links TRBV28 to TRBJ1-2, with 8 bases identical to TRBD1. This CDR3 contains 15 residues. Germline CDR1 and CDR2: MDHEN and SYDVKM. The CDR3 here is CTSSLPTGGDYGYTF. Written as DNA, the CDR3 is TGTACCAGCAGTTTACCTACAGGGGGGGACTATGGCTACACCTTC.

This clonotype occurred a few times. The J gene is TRBJ1-6, the V gene TRBV7-2; tentatively, D is TRBD1 (5 bases). The CDR3 loop spans 16 amino acids. Germline V gene sequence: CDR1 SGHTA, CDR2 FQGNSA. V was cut by 5 bases and J by 7 bases, with 18 bases left in between. The CDR3 reads CASSPAVGTYNSPLHF. As DNA, the CDR3 is TGTGCCAGCAGCCCAGCAGTCGGGACGTACAATTCACCCCTCCACTTT.

This chain uses TRBV20-1 with TRBJ1-2; 8 bases fit TRBD1. CDR3 length: 13 residues. Germline CDR1 DFQATT, CDR2 SNEGSKA (reference sequence). V gave up 6 bases and J gave up 8 bases; unmatched junction bases: 11. The CDR3 is CSAPTGDAIGYTF. The CDR3 DNA follows: TGCAGTGCGCCGACAGGGGACGCGATCGGCTACACCTTC.

This clonotype was seen only a few times. The chain is built from TRBV6-1 and TRBJ2-7, with TRBD1 matching over 8 bases. This CDR3 region has 13 residues. The germline V gene has CDR1 MNHNS and CDR2 SASEGT. J lost 4 bases, V lost 4 bases, and 3 bases had no gene match. The CDR3 sequence: CASSAGTGYEQYF. The CDR3 DNA reads as TGTGCCAGCAGTGCTGGGACAGGATACGAGCAGTACTTC.

This clonotype has a handful of counts. This chain joins TRBV7-6 and TRBJ1-1, with a possible D match to TRBD1 (5 bases). The CDR3 consists of 13 residues. CDR1 and CDR2 from the germline V gene are SGHVS and FNYEAQ. Trimming shortened V by 5 bases and J by 1 base, and 8 bases separated the two germline ends. The CDR3, as DNA: TGTGCCAGCAGCGCAGGGACGAACACTGAAGCTTTCTTT. It translates to CASSAGTNTEAFF.

The chain has TRBV6-1 and TRBJ2-1; no clear D gene. The CDR3 is 11 residues long. Germline V lookup: CDR1 MNHNS, CDR2 SASEGT. Trimming left V 7 bases short and J 5 bases short, with 6 bases between. The CDR3 bases are TGTGCCAGCACCCGAAACAATGAGCAGTTCTTC. It encodes CASTRNNEQFF.

The V call is TRBV11-3, the J call TRBJ1-6, with 7 bases matching TRBD1. In germline, CDR1 is SGHNT, CDR2 YENEEA. Trimming cost V 5 bases and J 10 bases; bases outside gene matches: 8. The CDR3 contains 14 residues. In DNA, the CDR3 is TGTGCCAGCAGCCCGACAGGGAATCGGTCACCCCTCCACTTT. The encoded protein is CASSPTGNRSPLHF.

This sequence joins TRBV20-1 and TRBJ1-1, with a weak D call TRBD1 (5 bases). Looked up from germline, CDR1 is DFQATT and CDR2 is SNEGSKA (reference sequence). The CDR3 runs to 13 residues. V was pared by 3 bases and J by 8 bases, with 16 bases between. CDR3 sequence (DNA): TGCAGTGCTAGGTACAGTATTGGGACCGAAGCTTTCTTT. This gives the protein CSARYSIGTEAFF.

The rearrangement uses TRBV7-2 and TRBJ2-7, with 10 bases matching TRBD2. V gave up 4 bases and J gave up 4 bases; unmatched junction bases: 13. Germline CDR1 is SGHTA and CDR2 is FQGNSA. The CDR3 extends over 17 amino acids. The CDR3, as DNA: TGTGCCAGCAGCTCCTCCGCCATAGCGGGGGGCGGTTACGAGCAGTACTTC. This encodes CASSSSAIAGGGYEQYF.

This clonotype showed up just a few times. V and J are TRBV20-1 and TRBJ2-7, with 7 nucleotides matching TRBD2. The CDR3 spans 14 residues. J gave up 5 bases and V 5 bases, and 12 bases lay outside the gene matches. Germline V gives CDR1 DFQATT, CDR2 SNEGSKA (reference sequence). CDR3 residues: CSAPKRTSAHEQYF. As DNA, the CDR3 is TGCAGTGCTCCCAAACGCACTAGCGCCCACGAGCAGTACTTC.

V usage is TRBV21-1 and J usage is TRBJ1-1. TRBV21-1 corresponds to a pseudogene. This CDR3 is 14 amino acids long. Here the CDR3 DNA reads TGTGCCAGCAGCACCTTGGGGATTGGGATTGAAGCTTTCTTT. Its protein is CASSTLGIGIEAFF.

V usage is TRBV20-1 and J usage is TRBJ1-1, with 8 bases fitting TRBD1. The V gene end was trimmed by 2 bases and the J gene end by 1 base; junction bases not matched to a gene: 3. The germline gives CDR1 DFQATT, CDR2 SNEGSKA (reference sequence). This CDR3 spans 14 amino acids. The CDR3 here is CSARWTGQNTEAFF. The DNA for the CDR3 is TGCAGTGCTAGATGGACAGGGCAGAACACTGAAGCTTTCTTT.

The chain has TRBV7-8 and TRBJ1-1, with D hard to call. The CDR3 sequence is 13 residues long. Between the trimmed V and J ends, which lost 0 bases and 3 bases, there was a span of 5 bases. Germline CDR1 reads SGHVS; CDR2 reads FQNEAQ. Written as DNA, the CDR3 is TGTGCCAGCAGCTTAGCGTTAGACACTGAAGCTTTCTTT. Translating it yields CASSLALDTEAFF.

This chain uses TRBV9 with TRBJ1-6, with a weak D call TRBD1 (6 bases). The germline V gene has CDR1 SGDLS and CDR2 YYNGEE. V was pared by 0 bases and J by 9 bases, with 13 bases between. The CDR3 loop spans 15 amino acids. CDR3 nucleotides: TGTGCCAGCAGCGTAGGTCCAGGGGAGGGTTCACCCCTCCACTTT. It yields the protein CASSVGPGEGSPLHF.

The V and J genes are TRBV2 and TRBJ1-6; D might be TRBD1 (5 bases). V was pared by 5 bases and J by 10 bases, with 15 bases between. The CDR3 is 14 amino acids. Germline-derived CDR1 and CDR2 are SNHLY and FYNNEI. For the CDR3, the DNA is TGTGCCAGCAGTTCCCAGGGTCTAGAATCACCCCTCCACTTT. Protein product: CASSSQGLESPLHF.

This chain links TRBV6-2 or TRBV6-3 with TRBJ1-5; 9 bases agree with TRBD1. The V gene end was trimmed by 0 bases and the J gene end by 4 bases; junction bases not matched to a gene: 1. CDR1 is MNHEY, CDR2 SVGEGT, per germline. The CDR3 spans 15 residues. Here the CDR3 reads CASSYSGTGNQPQHF. CDR3 DNA sequence: TGTGCCAGCAGTTACTCCGGGACAGGGAATCAGCCCCAGCATTTT.

This clonotype was counted between two and nine times. The J gene is TRBJ1-5, the V gene TRBV27; 7 bases are a match to TRBD1. From germline, CDR1 is MNHEY and CDR2 SMNVEV (reference sequence). The length of the CDR3 is 16 residues. The V gene end was trimmed by 10 bases and the J gene end by 3 bases; junction bases not matched to a gene: 15. The CDR3, as DNA: TGTGCCACCGCAGGGGGGGGCGCGGAGGTCAATCAGCCCCAGCATTTT. Its translation is CATAGGGAEVNQPQHF.